This is a list of T cell receptor beta chains from one sample in a study of T-cell memory formation after mild COVID-19. TCRdb reanalysed the 5' RACE reads using MiXCR and keeps one entry per CDR3 protein. The sample yields 450,000 or so distinct CDR3 sequences, nearly 25% seen once. The source material was PBMCs or a T cell subset sorted from them (not recorded which). These receptors were taken from an adult woman who had mild COVID-19 (a few samples of this study predate the infection). Cell type and time point are not known. CDR3s leave out the opening cysteine and the closing phenylalanine or tryptophan. Each record gives: V gene, J gene, CDR3 protein.

v_gene: TRBV5-4; j_gene: TRBJ1-3; CDR3aa: ASSLWSASGNTIY
v_gene: TRBV18; j_gene: TRBJ2-3; CDR3aa: ASSGGQGATDTQY
v_gene: TRBV5-5; j_gene: TRBJ2-7; CDR3aa: ASSDQGTEQY
v_gene: TRBV24-1; j_gene: TRBJ2-1; CDR3aa: ATSEAAGTGYEQF
v_gene: TRBV7-3; j_gene: TRBJ2-3; CDR3aa: ASSLFGLAEDTQY
v_gene: TRBV7-9; j_gene: TRBJ2-7; CDR3aa: ASSLGQGLTKQY
v_gene: TRBV4-1; j_gene: TRBJ2-3; CDR3aa: ASSQDRTGGTDTQY
v_gene: TRBV12-3/TRBV12-4; j_gene: TRBJ2-7; CDR3aa: ASTLGGEKGREQY
v_gene: TRBV25-1; j_gene: TRBJ1-3; CDR3aa: ASSENPARGTIY
v_gene: TRBV7-9; j_gene: TRBJ2-1; CDR3aa: ASSPSGQGYNEQF
v_gene: TRBV7-9; j_gene: TRBJ1-2; CDR3aa: ASSPRLDGGYT
v_gene: TRBV30; j_gene: TRBJ2-2; CDR3aa: AWSLTGELF
v_gene: TRBV20-1; j_gene: TRBJ2-1; CDR3aa: SASLLGRAIPYNEQF
v_gene: TRBV7-2; j_gene: TRBJ2-3; CDR3aa: ASSATPGRNTDTQY
v_gene: TRBV6-6; j_gene: TRBJ2-1; CDR3aa: ARPRGSEQF
v_gene: TRBV12-3/TRBV12-4; j_gene: TRBJ2-5; CDR3aa: ASTGGGVQETQY
v_gene: TRBV5-1; j_gene: TRBJ2-5; CDR3aa: ASSLPGRGQETQY
v_gene: TRBV5-5; j_gene: TRBJ2-2; CDR3aa: ASSLGRGQGRTGELF
v_gene: TRBV10-3; j_gene: TRBJ2-5; CDR3aa: AISERLAGEETQY
v_gene: TRBV5-6; j_gene: TRBJ1-2; CDR3aa: ASSTGVTGYGYT
v_gene: TRBV7-3; j_gene: TRBJ2-1; CDR3aa: ASSPPGSTERF
v_gene: TRBV12-3/TRBV12-4; j_gene: TRBJ1-1; CDR3aa: ASSILGDTEAF
v_gene: TRBV11-2; j_gene: TRBJ2-5; CDR3aa: ASRTGGLQETQY
v_gene: TRBV5-1; j_gene: TRBJ2-1; CDR3aa: ASSLETAYNEQF
v_gene: TRBV7-2; j_gene: TRBJ2-1; CDR3aa: ASSLTSGKFNEQF
v_gene: TRBV18; j_gene: TRBJ2-7; CDR3aa: ASSPLQRATTYEQY
v_gene: TRBV2; j_gene: TRBJ2-5; CDR3aa: ASSGGGGQGRQTQY
v_gene: TRBV24-1; j_gene: TRBJ2-5; CDR3aa: ATSDTGTPFQETQY
v_gene: TRBV7-2; j_gene: TRBJ1-2; CDR3aa: ASSPDMARGYT
v_gene: TRBV13; j_gene: TRBJ2-7; CDR3aa: ASSFSPHEQY
v_gene: TRBV9; j_gene: TRBJ2-7; CDR3aa: ASSGSSGVLS
v_gene: TRBV5-1; j_gene: TRBJ1-1; CDR3aa: ASSLGGSGVRGEAF
v_gene: TRBV21-1; j_gene: TRBJ2-3; CDR3aa: ASSKGRGDAGGTQY
v_gene: TRBV5-6; j_gene: TRBJ1-1; CDR3aa: ASSWWTGTNPNTEAF
v_gene: TRBV2; j_gene: TRBJ2-3; CDR3aa: ASSDPSGSRGTQY
v_gene: TRBV5-4; j_gene: TRBJ2-1; CDR3aa: ASSLEGLAGNNEQF
v_gene: TRBV19; j_gene: TRBJ2-6; CDR3aa: ASSTGWSGANVLT
v_gene: TRBV11-2; j_gene: TRBJ2-3; CDR3aa: ASSQGAGGPDTQY
v_gene: TRBV5-4; j_gene: TRBJ2-6; CDR3aa: ASSRLGQGATSGANVLT
v_gene: TRBV6-6; j_gene: TRBJ1-3; CDR3aa: ASTMTGLGNTIY
v_gene: TRBV6-1; j_gene: TRBJ2-7; CDR3aa: ASSDYGRSYEQY
v_gene: TRBV12-3/TRBV12-4; j_gene: TRBJ2-3; CDR3aa: ASSPRSRPDTQY
v_gene: TRBV5-5; j_gene: TRBJ1-2; CDR3aa: ASSPPRTASYGYT
v_gene: TRBV12-3/TRBV12-4; j_gene: TRBJ2-1; CDR3aa: ASRIEQF
v_gene: TRBV7-2; j_gene: TRBJ2-3; CDR3aa: ASSAGRADTQY
v_gene: TRBV3-1; j_gene: TRBJ2-7; CDR3aa: ASSRMKREQY
v_gene: TRBV7-8; j_gene: TRBJ2-1; CDR3aa: ASSRMRGGGPYNEQF
v_gene: TRBV5-1; j_gene: TRBJ2-7; CDR3aa: ASSFSSGQAYEQY
v_gene: TRBV5-5; j_gene: TRBJ1-5; CDR3aa: ASSLGDAGAYSNQPQH
v_gene: TRBV21-1; j_gene: TRBJ2-1; CDR3aa: ASSKGDSPGASNEQF
v_gene: TRBV6-6; j_gene: TRBJ2-5; CDR3aa: ASSYSSRGETQY
v_gene: TRBV14; j_gene: TRBJ2-3; CDR3aa: ASSSGLAGGKLLSTDTQY
v_gene: TRBV7-2; j_gene: TRBJ2-7; CDR3aa: ASSRGISRYEQY